The 2 T cell receptor beta chains below come from one sample, sequenced in a study of cytomegalovirus exposure and HLA in healthy donors. PCR amplification relied on 60 Vbeta primers (plus 13 Jbeta primers). Only in-frame clones appear in the TCRdb table, and some are missing; sequencing was by immunoSEQ multiplex PCR. The repertoire holds under 200,000 clones, with over 75% as singletons. The specimen was PBMCs. The source of these receptors is a woman in her twenties or thirties in good health and CMV-seronegative.

The chain recombines TRBV28 with TRBJ1-2, with TRBD1 matching 8 bases. CDR3 length: 14 residues. Trimming cost V 3 bases and J 5 bases; bases outside gene matches: 5. Germline lookup yields CDR1 MDHEN and CDR2 SYDVKM. This CDR3 reads CASSLDRVFYGYTF. CDR3 in DNA: TGTGCCAGCAGTTTGGACAGGGTCTTTTATGGCTACACCTTC.

V and J are TRBV7-9 and TRBJ1-2; no definite D call. The germline CDR1 and CDR2 sequences are SEHNR and FQNEAQ (reference sequence). There are 11 residues in the CDR3. V lost 5 bases and J 2 bases, leaving 3 bases between the germline ends. Written as DNA, the CDR3 is TGTGCCAGCAGCCTGAACTATGGCTACACCTTC. As protein: CASSLNYGYTF.